These 4 T cell receptor beta chains originate from one sample sequenced in a study of T cell responses to AZD1222 COVID-19 vaccine. Clones were sequenced by immunoSEQ multiplex PCR, and TCRdb holds only the in-frame ones, with some missing. Here the sample spans approximately 130,000 clones, around 90% being singletons. This sample comprised peripheral blood, obtained 28 days after the second AZD1222 dose. Every receptor here comes from an adult who received the AZD1222 COVID-19 vaccine.

V is TRBV16 and J is TRBJ1-4; 10 positions agree with TRBD1. Germline lookup yields CDR1 KGHSY and CDR2 FQNENV. CDR3 length equals 18 residues. Unmatched junction bases numbered 13, after V lost 1 base and J lost 8 bases. This CDR3 reads CASSQWEPTGGLEEKLFF. For the CDR3, the DNA is TGTGCCAGCAGCCAATGGGAACCGACAGGGGGCTTGGAGGAAAAACTGTTTTTT.

The genes are TRBV19 and TRBJ1-5, with a tentative D call TRBD1 (5 bases). The CDR3 runs 17 residues. Germline V gene sequence: CDR1 LNHDA, CDR2 SQIVND (reference sequence). V was shortened by 0 bases and J by 3 bases, with 15 bases between the two germline ends. CDR3 coding DNA: TGTGCCAGTAGTATAGATTTGGTAACAGGCCCCAATCAGCCCCAGCATTTT. Amino acid sequence: CASSIDLVTGPNQPQHF.

This chain joins TRBV4-1 and TRBJ1-2, with 10 bases aligning to TRBD1. The junction had 1 base not matched to a gene; V was cut back by 4 bases and J by 5 bases. The V gene's germline CDR1 is MGHRA and CDR2 YSYEKL. The length of the CDR3 is 13 residues. In DNA form, the CDR3 reads TGCGCCAGCAGCCGGGGACAGGGGTATGGCTACACCTTC. Its protein is CASSRGQGYGYTF.

The chain couples TRBV2 to TRBJ1-2; 8 bases agree with TRBD1. The CDR3 covers 14 residues. J was trimmed by 4 bases and V by 3 bases; bases with no gene match: 4. The germline V gene has CDR1 SNHLY and CDR2 FYNNEI. The CDR3 sequence is CASSEDRVVYGYTF. For the CDR3, the DNA is TGTGCCAGCAGTGAGGACAGGGTTGTCTATGGCTACACCTTC.